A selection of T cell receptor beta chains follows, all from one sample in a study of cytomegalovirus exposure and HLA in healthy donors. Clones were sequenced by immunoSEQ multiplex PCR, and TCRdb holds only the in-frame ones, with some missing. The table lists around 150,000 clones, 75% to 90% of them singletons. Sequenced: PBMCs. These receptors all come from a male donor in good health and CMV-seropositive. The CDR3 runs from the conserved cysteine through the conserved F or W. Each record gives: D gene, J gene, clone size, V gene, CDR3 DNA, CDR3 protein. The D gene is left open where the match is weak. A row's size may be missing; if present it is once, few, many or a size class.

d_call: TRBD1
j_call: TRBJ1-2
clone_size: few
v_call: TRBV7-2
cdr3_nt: TGTGCCAGCAGCCGAATTCGGGACAGGGAGTACGATGGCTACACCTTC
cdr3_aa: CASSRIRDREYDGYTF

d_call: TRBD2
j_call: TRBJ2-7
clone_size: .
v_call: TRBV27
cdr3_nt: TGTGCCAGCAGGGGGACTAGCGGGAGTTACGAGCAGTACTTC
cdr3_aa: CASRGTSGSYEQYF

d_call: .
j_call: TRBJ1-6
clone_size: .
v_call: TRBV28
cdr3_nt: TGTGCCAGCAGTTTCGGGGAACGACTGACGACACCCCTCCACTTT
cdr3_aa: CASSFGERLTTPLHF

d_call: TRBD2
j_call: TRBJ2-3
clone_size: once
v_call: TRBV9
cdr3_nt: TGTGCCAGCAGCGGCGGCTTTCTAGCGGAGAACACAGATACGCAGTATTTT
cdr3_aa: CASSGGFLAENTDTQYF

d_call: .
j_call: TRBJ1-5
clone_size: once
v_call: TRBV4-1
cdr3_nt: TGCGCCAGCAGCCGAGGCGGGGATCAGCCCCAGCATTTT
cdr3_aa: CASSRGGDQPQHF

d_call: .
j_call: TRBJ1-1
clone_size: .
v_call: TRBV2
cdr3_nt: TGTGCCAGCATGCGGGGGGTCACTGAAGCTTTCTTT
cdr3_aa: CASMRGVTEAFF

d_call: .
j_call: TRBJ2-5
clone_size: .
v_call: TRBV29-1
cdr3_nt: TGCAGCGTCCCGGGCGGGGTACAAGAGACCCAGTACTTC
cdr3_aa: CSVPGGVQETQYF

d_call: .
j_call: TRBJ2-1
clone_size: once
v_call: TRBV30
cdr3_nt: TGTGCCCTAGCGAGTCCCCTCCACAATGAGCAGTTCTTC
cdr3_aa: CALASPLHNEQFF

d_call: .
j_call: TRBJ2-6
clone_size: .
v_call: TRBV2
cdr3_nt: TGTGCCAGCAGTGAGGGACTCCGCTCTGGGGCCAACGTCCTGACTTTC
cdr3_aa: CASSEGLRSGANVLTF

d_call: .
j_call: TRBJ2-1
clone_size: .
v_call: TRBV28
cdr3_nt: TGTGCCAGCAGTTACCAGGGCCATGAGCAGTTCTTC
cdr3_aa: CASSYQGHEQFF

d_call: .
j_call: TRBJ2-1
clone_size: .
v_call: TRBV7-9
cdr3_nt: TGTTCCAGCAGCTTAGCAAGACAGGAGGCTTACAATGAGCAGTTCTTC
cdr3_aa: CSSSLARQEAYNEQFF

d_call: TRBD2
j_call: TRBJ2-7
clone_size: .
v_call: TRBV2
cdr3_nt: TGTGCCAGCAGTGAAACTAGCGCATCCTACGAGCAGTACTTC
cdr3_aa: CASSETSASYEQYF

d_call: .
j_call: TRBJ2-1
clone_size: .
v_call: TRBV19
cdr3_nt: TGTGCCAGTAGTCAACCCGACCGGAGCTCCTACAATGAGCAGTTCTTC
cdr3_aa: CASSQPDRSSYNEQFF

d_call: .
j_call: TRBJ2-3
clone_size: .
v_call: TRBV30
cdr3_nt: TGTGCCTGGAGTGCTTCTAGCACAGATACGCAGTATTTT
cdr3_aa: CAWSASSTDTQYF

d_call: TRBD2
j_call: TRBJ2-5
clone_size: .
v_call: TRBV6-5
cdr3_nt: TGTGCCAGCAGGGGGACTAGCGGGCTGGGGACCCAGTACTTC
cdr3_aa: CASRGTSGLGTQYF

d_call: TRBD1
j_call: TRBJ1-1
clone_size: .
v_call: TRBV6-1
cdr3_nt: TGTGCCAGCAGGGACCGGACAGGGGTCACTGAAGCTTTCTTT
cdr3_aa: CASRDRTGVTEAFF

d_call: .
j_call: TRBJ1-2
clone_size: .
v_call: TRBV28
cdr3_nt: TGTGCCAGCAGTTTTGGGGCAGGGGATGGCTACACCTTC
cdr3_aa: CASSFGAGDGYTF

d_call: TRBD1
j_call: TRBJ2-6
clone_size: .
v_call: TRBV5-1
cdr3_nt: TGCGCCAGCAGTGCGGACAGGGGGCCTGGGGCCAACGTCCTGACTTTC
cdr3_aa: CASSADRGPGANVLTF

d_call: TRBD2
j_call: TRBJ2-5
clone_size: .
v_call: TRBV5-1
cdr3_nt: TGCGCCAGCAGCTTGGAGGCGGGAGTGGTAAAGACCCAGTACTTC
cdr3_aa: CASSLEAGVVKTQYF

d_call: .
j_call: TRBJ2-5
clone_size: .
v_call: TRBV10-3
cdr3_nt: TGTGCCATCAGTGAGTCGACTGGGGCAGGGACAAGGGAGACCCAGTACTTC
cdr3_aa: CAISESTGAGTRETQYF

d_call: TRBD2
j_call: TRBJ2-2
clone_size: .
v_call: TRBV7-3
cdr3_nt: TGTGCCAGCAGCTTAGGGGTAGCGGGGTACTCGAACACCGGGGAGCTGTTTTTT
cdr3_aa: CASSLGVAGYSNTGELFF

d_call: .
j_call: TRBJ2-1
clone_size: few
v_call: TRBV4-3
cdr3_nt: TGCGCCAGCAGCCAAGAAGATGTAACGAGCTCCTACAATGAGCAGTTCTTC
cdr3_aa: CASSQEDVTSSYNEQFF

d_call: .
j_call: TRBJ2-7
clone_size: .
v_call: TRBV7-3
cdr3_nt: TGTGCCAGCAGCTCACAGGGTCCTGGCTCCGAGCAGTACTTC
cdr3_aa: CASSSQGPGSEQYF

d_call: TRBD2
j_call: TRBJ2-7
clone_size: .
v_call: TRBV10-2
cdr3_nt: TGCGCCAGCAGTGACGGGCTAGCGGGAGGGCGTAGCGAGCAGTACTTC
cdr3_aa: CASSDGLAGGRSEQYF

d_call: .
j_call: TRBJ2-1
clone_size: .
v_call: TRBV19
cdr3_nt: TGTGCCAGTAGTATCTTTGGCGGAGGCTTCAATGAGCAGTTCTTC
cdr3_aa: CASSIFGGGFNEQFF

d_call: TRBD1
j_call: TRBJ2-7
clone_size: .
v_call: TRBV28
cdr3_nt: TGTGCCAGCAGTTCGCAGAAGGGACAGGGAGCCGAGCAGTACTTC
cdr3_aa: CASSSQKGQGAEQYF

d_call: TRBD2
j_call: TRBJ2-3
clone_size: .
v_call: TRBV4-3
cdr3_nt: TGCGCCAGCAGCACCCGGACTAGCGTGACCACAGATACGCAGTATTTT
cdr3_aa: CASSTRTSVTTDTQYF

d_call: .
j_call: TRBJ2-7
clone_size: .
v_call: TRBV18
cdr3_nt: TGTGCCAGCTCACCAGTCGCTAGCGCCTACGAGCAGTACTTC
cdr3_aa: CASSPVASAYEQYF

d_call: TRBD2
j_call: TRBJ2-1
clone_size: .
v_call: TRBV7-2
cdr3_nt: TGTGCCAGCAGCTTAAACGGGAGGGTCGATGAGCAGTTCTTC
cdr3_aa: CASSLNGRVDEQFF

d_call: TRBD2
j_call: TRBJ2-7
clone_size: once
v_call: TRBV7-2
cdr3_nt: TGTGCCAGCAGCTTAAGCCCCACCGGGGGGTACGAGCAGTACTTC
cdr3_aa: CASSLSPTGGYEQYF

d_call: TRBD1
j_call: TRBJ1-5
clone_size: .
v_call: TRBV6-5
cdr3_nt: TGTGCCAGCAGGGGTACAGGGGGGGGACAGCCCCAGCATTTT
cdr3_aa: CASRGTGGGQPQHF

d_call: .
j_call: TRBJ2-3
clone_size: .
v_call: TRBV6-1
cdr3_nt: TGTGCCACGCTCCTCAGGGATACGCAGTATTTT
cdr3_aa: CATLLRDTQYF

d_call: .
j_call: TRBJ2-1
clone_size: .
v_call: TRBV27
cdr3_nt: TGTGCCAGCGCTAGGGGGGGCTACCTATACAATGAGCAGTTCTTC
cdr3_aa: CASARGGYLYNEQFF

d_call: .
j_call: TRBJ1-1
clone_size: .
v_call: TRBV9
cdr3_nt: TGTGCCAGCAGCGTAGATCGGCGGATGAACACTGAAGCTTTCTTT
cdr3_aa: CASSVDRRMNTEAFF

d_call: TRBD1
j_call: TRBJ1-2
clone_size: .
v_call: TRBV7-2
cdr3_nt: TGTGCCAGCAGCATCCTTCGGCAGGGGGCTGGCTACACCTTC
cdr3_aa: CASSILRQGAGYTF